The clone carrying this TCR beta chain was seen at least ten times. Its antigen is not identified. The data were obtained in a study of metastatic and nonmetastatic thyroid tumors. Treatment of any kind had been given to no patient before thyroid surgery. Study-wide results and limits: As reported, TCR beta diversity in blood and tumor was significantly higher in malignant thyroid tumors than in benign nodules.

In the authors' methods: What underpinned the distant-metastasis classifier for papillary thyroid cancer was the set of CDR3 differences across clinicopathological groups. TCRdb used MiXCR to call clones anew from the PCR reads. The V and J calls were not made by the authors but by TCRdb's processing. The sample includes roughly 70,000 clones, roughly 18% of them seen just once. The receptor was isolated from a female donor with papillary thyroid cancer or a benign thyroid nodule (not recorded which). Some clones in this sample may be carry-over from other donors' samples. Sequenced: blood.

CDR3 coding DNA: TGCAGTGCTCAGTTGGGCGCCGTGGAGAGCGAGCAGTACTTC. Translation: CSAQLGAVESEQYF. J is TRBJ2-7 and V is TRBV20-1; D not certain. In germline, CDR1 is DFQATT, CDR2 SNEGSKA (reference sequence). The V gene lost 5 bases and the J gene lost 6 bases, with 20 bases spanning the gap. This CDR3 region has 14 residues.